The 20 T cell receptor beta chains below all came from one sample that was sequenced in a study of blood T cell repertoires in COVID-19. Sequencing used immunoSEQ multiplex PCR; TCRdb keeps in-frame clones, though not all of them. The sample has hundreds of thousands of clones; more than 70% are singletons. Sequenced sample: peripheral blood. The receptors derive from a woman older than 75 with acute or convalescent COVID-19.

V is TRBV19 and J is TRBJ1-6; 9 bases line up with TRBD1. The CDR3 totals 15 residues. Germline CDR1 reads LNHDA; CDR2 reads SQIVND (reference sequence). Trimming took 5 bases from V and 10 from J; bases not matched to a gene: 9. This CDR3 is CASSAEGQGESPLHF. The CDR3 bases are TGTGCCAGTAGTGCCGAGGGACAGGGAGAATCACCCCTCCACTTT.

The chain recombines TRBV3-1 (or the pseudogene TRBV3-2) with TRBJ2-3, with 10 bases identical to TRBD2. Trimming removed 5 bases from V and 5 bases from J; junction bases left unmatched: 13. The CDR3 extends over 17 amino acids. The germline V gene has CDR1 LGHDT and CDR2 YNNKEL (reference sequence). CDR3 in DNA: TGTGCCAGCAGCTTCACGGCCCAGCGGGGGGGCCTAGATACGCAGTATTTT. Its translation is CASSFTAQRGGLDTQYF.

This chain's CDR3 is CASRQGTAMNTEAFF. The CDR3 DNA follows: TGTGCCAGCAGGCAGGGGACGGCAATGAACACTGAAGCTTTCTTT. The chain employs TRBV6-5 and TRBJ1-1, with D possibly matching TRBD1 (6 bases). The V end lost 6 bases, the J end lost 0 bases, and 14 bases lay between the germline ends. Germline V gives CDR1 MNHEY, CDR2 SVGAGI. CDR3 length: 15 residues.

The table lists this clone with a few counts. The CDR3 is CASMGPVNQPQHF. Written as DNA, the CDR3 is TGTGCCAGTATGGGGCCCGTCAATCAGCCCCAGCATTTT. The chain is built from TRBV19 and TRBJ1-5; possibly TRBD1 for D (5 bases). The V and J ends lost 7 bases and 3 bases respectively, with 10 bases between them. Germline V lookup: CDR1 LNHDA, CDR2 SQIVND (reference sequence). The CDR3 runs to 13 residues. Drawing the rest from reference TRBV19 and TRBJ1-5, the complete variable domain is DGGITQSPKYLFRKEGQNVTLSCEQNLNHDAMYWYRQDPGQGLRLIYYSQIVNDFQKGDIAEGYSVSREKKESFPLTVTSAQKNPTAFYLCASMGPVNQPQHFGDGTRLSIL.

This clone was detected a few times. The chain combines TRBV6-5 with TRBJ2-5, with 10 nucleotides matching TRBD1. V lost 7 bases and J lost 1; bases outside the gene matches: 6. From germline, CDR1 is MNHEY and CDR2 SVGAGI. The CDR3 has 15 amino acids. The DNA of the CDR3 is TGTGCCAGCACCCCGGGACAGGGGCTCCAAGAGACCCAGTACTTC. Residues: CASTPGQGLQETQYF.

The chain uses TRBV2 and TRBJ1-3; TRBD1 matches at 7 bases. Losses at the gene ends were 6 bases for V and 1 base for J; bases not matched to a gene: 9. The V gene's germline CDR1 is SNHLY and CDR2 FYNNEI. CDR3 length: 16 amino acids. CDR3 DNA sequence: TGTGCCAGCAGCGCACCCGGGACAGCATCTGGAAACACCATATATTTT. This gives the protein CASSAPGTASGNTIYF. The whole variable domain, filled in from reference TRBV2 and TRBJ1-3, reads EPEVTQTPSHQVTQMGQEVILRCVPISNHLYFYWYRQILGQKVEFLVSFYNNEISEKSEIFDDQFSVERPDGSNFTLKIRSTKLEDSAMYFCASSAPGTASGNTIYFGEGSWLTVV.

This clone came up a few times. This sequence joins TRBV28 and TRBJ1-5; D is perhaps TRBD1 (5 bases). The ends were cut back, 5 bases at V and 3 bases at J, with 11 bases in the middle. The CDR3 totals 14 residues. Germline lookup yields CDR1 MDHEN and CDR2 SYDVKM. CDR3 nucleotide sequence: TGTGCCAGCAGTCGACGACAGCACAATCAGCCCCAGCATTTT. Its translation is CASSRRQHNQPQHF.

This chain joins TRBV6-5 and TRBJ1-3; no reliable D call. The CDR3 runs to 12 residues. Per the germline V gene, CDR1 is MNHEY and CDR2 is SVGAGI. Trimming cost V 9 bases and J 3 bases, with 9 bases left between them. The CDR3 nucleotides read TGTGCCAGTCCGAGTTTTGGAAACACCATATATTTT. Its translation is CASPSFGNTIYF.

The chain is built from TRBV9 and TRBJ2-2; D may be TRBD2 (6 bases). CDR1 SGDLS and CDR2 YYNGEE come from the germline V gene. Trimming took off 4 bases at V and 5 bases at J, with 21 bases between the two ends. The CDR3 is 17 amino acids. The CDR3: CASSTPRLGGKTGELFF. The DNA for the CDR3 is TGTGCCAGCAGCACCCCCCGGTTGGGGGGAAAAACCGGGGAGCTGTTTTTT.

The gene calls are TRBV9 and TRBJ2-3; 8 bases align to TRBD2. This CDR3 is built from 15 residues. Looked up from germline, CDR1 is SGDLS and CDR2 is YYNGEE. J gave up 3 bases and V 3 bases, and 6 bases lay outside the gene matches. CDR3 sequence: CASSGPGGQTDTQYF. CDR3 DNA: TGTGCCAGCAGCGGTCCGGGGGGGCAGACAGATACGCAGTATTTT.

This chain joins TRBV5-6 and TRBJ2-5; 14 bases are a match to TRBD2. Germline values: CDR1 SGHDT, CDR2 YYEEEE. The V segment lost 4 bases and the J segment 7 bases; nucleotides outside the gene matches: 15. CDR3 length equals 18 residues. The CDR3 DNA reads as TGTGCCAGCAGCACGTGGACTAGCGGGGGGATTACCCCGGGGACCCAGTACTTC. Translation: CASSTWTSGGITPGTQYF.

The chain has TRBV5-1 and TRBJ2-7, with 11 bases aligning to TRBD1. The V gene's germline CDR1 is SGHRS and CDR2 YFSETQ. The CDR3 runs 16 residues. Trimming took 3 bases from V and 3 from J; bases not matched to a gene: 8. The CDR3 DNA is TGCGCCAGCAGCTCCGTGGGCGGGACAGGGGGCTACGAGCAGTACTTC. Its translation is CASSSVGGTGGYEQYF.

CDR3 region: CASRSPGQNNSPLHF. The CDR3 bases are TGTGCCAGCAGGTCCCCGGGACAGAATAATTCACCCCTCCACTTT. The chain couples TRBV28 to TRBJ1-6, with 7 bases matching TRBD1. CDR3 length equals 15 residues. CDR1 and CDR2 (germline): MDHEN, SYDVKM. V trimming: 6 bases; J trimming: 5 bases; junction bases outside the gene matches: 7.

The V call is TRBV5-1, the J call TRBJ2-3; 12 nucleotides agree with TRBD2. The germline gives CDR1 SGHRS, CDR2 YFSETQ. CDR3 length: 16 residues. V lost 0 bases and J lost 5; bases outside the gene matches: 4. The CDR3 DNA reads as TGCGCCAGCAGCTTGGCTAGCGGGGGGGCCGTAGATACGCAGTATTTT. Residues: CASSLASGGAVDTQYF.

This chain joins TRBV7-9 and TRBJ2-6; tentative D call: TRBD1 (6 bases). This CDR3 region has 14 residues. Germline lookup yields CDR1 SEHNR and CDR2 FQNEAQ (reference sequence). With 8 bases removed from V and 4 bases from J, the gap between germline ends came to 12 bases. The CDR3 protein is CASEDSSGANVLTF. CDR3 coding DNA: TGTGCCAGCGAGGACAGTTCAGGGGCCAACGTCCTGACTTTC.

The sample holds a few counts of this clone. V and J are TRBV9 and TRBJ2-7; no clear D gene. The CDR3 sequence is 15 residues long. Trimming took off 2 bases at V and 0 bases at J, with 12 bases between the two ends. Germline V gene lookup returns CDR1 SGDLS and CDR2 YYNGEE. This CDR3 reads CASSVSTYSSYEQYF. The CDR3 DNA follows: TGTGCCAGCAGCGTCTCCACCTATTCCTCCTACGAGCAGTACTTC.

This chain joins TRBV19 and TRBJ1-2; TRBD1 matches at 8 bases. The CDR3 totals 13 residues. V lost 6 bases to trimming and J lost 3 bases; unmatched junction nucleotides: 3. From germline, CDR1 is LNHDA and CDR2 SQIVND (reference sequence). CDR3 in amino acids: CASRVDRDYGYTF. CDR3 sequence (DNA): TGTGCCAGTAGAGTGGACAGGGACTATGGCTACACCTTC.

The table lists this clone with a count of one. The rearrangement links TRBV6-1 to TRBJ1-1; D ambiguous. From germline, CDR1 is MNHNS and CDR2 SASEGT. Trimming shortened V by 0 bases and J by 1 base, and 9 bases separated the two germline ends. The CDR3 has 15 residues. The CDR3 loop reads CASSEALAGNTEAFF. Here the CDR3 DNA reads TGTGCCAGCAGTGAAGCGCTGGCAGGGAACACTGAAGCTTTCTTT.

The chain combines TRBV18 with TRBJ2-3, with 8 bases lining up with TRBD1. The CDR3 contains 15 residues. The germline V gene encodes CDR1 KGHSH and CDR2 LQKENI. V was clipped by 4 bases and J by 4 bases; unmatched bases: 7. In nucleotides, the CDR3 is TGTGCCAGCTCACACTCGGACAGGGAATCAGATACGCAGTATTTT. Encoded protein: CASSHSDRESDTQYF. Full variable domain (missing parts from reference TRBV18 and TRBJ2-3): NAGVMQNPRHLVRRRGQEARLRCSPMKGHSHVYWYRQLPEEGLKFMVYLQKENIIDESGMPKERFSAEFPKEGPSILRIQQVVRGDSAAYFCASSHSDRESDTQYFGPGTRLTVL.

This chain links TRBV18 with TRBJ2-1; D ambiguous. Deletions cut 3 bases from V and 10 bases from J, with 10 bases between. Germline V CDR1 and CDR2: KGHSH, LQKENI. CDR3 length: 12 residues. CDR3 coding DNA: TGTGCCAGCTCACCCCGAGCATGGGAGCAGTTCTTC. Translated: CASSPRAWEQFF. Complete variable domain (other parts from reference TRBV18 and TRBJ2-1): NAGVMQNPRHLVRRRGQEARLRCSPMKGHSHVYWYRQLPEEGLKFMVYLQKENIIDESGMPKERFSAEFPKEGPSILRIQQVVRGDSAAYFCASSPRAWEQFFGPGTRLTVL.